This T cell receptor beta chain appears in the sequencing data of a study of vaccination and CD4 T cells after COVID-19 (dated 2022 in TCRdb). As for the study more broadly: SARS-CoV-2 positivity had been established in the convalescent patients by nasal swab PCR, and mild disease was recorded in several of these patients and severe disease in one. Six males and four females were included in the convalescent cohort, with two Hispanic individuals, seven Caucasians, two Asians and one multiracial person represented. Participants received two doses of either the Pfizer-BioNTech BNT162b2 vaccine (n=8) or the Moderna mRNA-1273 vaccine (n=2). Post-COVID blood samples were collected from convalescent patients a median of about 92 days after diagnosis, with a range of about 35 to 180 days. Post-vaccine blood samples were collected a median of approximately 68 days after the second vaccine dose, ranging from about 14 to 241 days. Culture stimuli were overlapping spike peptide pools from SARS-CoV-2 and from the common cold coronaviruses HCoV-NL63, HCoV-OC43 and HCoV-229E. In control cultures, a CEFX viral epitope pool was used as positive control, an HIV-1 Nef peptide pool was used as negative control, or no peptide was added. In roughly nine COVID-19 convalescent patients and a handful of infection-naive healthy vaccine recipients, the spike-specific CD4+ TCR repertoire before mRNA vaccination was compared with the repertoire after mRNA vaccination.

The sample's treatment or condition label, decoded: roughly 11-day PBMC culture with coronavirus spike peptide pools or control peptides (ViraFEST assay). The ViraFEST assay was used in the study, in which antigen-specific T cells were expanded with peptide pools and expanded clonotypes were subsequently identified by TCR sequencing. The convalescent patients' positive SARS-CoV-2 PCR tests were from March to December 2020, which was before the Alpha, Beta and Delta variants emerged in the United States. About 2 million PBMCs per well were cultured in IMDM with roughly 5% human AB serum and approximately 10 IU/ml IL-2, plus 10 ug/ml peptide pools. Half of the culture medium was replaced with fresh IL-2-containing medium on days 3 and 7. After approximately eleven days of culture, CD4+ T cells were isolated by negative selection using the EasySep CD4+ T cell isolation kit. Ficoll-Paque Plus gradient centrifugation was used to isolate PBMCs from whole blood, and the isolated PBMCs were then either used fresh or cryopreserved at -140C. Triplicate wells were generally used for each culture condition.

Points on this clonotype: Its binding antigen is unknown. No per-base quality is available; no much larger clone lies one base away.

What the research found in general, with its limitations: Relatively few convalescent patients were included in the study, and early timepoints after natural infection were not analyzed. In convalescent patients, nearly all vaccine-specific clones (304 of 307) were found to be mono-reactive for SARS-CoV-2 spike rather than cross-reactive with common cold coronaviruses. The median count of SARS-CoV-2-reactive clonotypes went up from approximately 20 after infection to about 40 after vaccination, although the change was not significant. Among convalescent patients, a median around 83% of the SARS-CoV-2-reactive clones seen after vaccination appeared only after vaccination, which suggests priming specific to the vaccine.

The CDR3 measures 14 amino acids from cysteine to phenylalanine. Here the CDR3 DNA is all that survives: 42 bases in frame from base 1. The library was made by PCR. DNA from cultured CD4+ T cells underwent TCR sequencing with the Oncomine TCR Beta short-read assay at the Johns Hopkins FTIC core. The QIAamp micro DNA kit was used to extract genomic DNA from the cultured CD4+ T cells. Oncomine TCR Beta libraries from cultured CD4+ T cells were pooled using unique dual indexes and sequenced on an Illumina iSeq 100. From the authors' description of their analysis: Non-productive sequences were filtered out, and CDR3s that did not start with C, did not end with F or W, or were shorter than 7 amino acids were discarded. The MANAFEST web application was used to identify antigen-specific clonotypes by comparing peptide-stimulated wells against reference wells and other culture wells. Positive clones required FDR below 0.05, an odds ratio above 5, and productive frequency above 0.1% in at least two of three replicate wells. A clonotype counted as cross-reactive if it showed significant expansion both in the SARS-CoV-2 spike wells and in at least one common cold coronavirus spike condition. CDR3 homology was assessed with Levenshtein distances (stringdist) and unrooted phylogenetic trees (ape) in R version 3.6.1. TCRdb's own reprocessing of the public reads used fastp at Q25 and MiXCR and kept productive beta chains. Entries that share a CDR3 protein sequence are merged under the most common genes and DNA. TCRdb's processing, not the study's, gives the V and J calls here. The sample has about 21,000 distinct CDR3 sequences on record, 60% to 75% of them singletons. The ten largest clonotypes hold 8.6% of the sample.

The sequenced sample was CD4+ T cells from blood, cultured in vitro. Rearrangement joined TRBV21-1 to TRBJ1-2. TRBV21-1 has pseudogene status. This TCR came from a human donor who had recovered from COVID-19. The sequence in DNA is TGTGCCAGCAGCATGGGCGGGGGAGGCTATGGCTACACCTTC. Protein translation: CASSMGGGGYGYTF.